Below are 22 T cell receptor beta chains sequenced from a single sample in a study of identical twins. TCRdb called the 5' RACE reads again in MiXCR, with one record for every CDR3 protein. The table records approximately 500,000 distinct CDR3 sequences, roughly a quarter of them present only once. A further study also used this sample, focusing on T cells expressing NK-cell markers.

The sequenced sample consisted of CD4+ T cells sorted from blood. The receptor set was obtained from a woman younger than 30 in good health.

The V and J genes are TRBV29-1 and TRBJ1-1; D remains unclear. The CDR3 sequence is 13 residues long. The germline V gene encodes CDR1 SQVTM and CDR2 ANQGSEA. Trimming cost V 8 bases and J 4 bases, with 17 bases left between them. The CDR3 region is CSLVAGGGTEAFF. The CDR3 bases are TGCAGCCTCGTGGCCGGTGGCGGCACTGAAGCTTTCTTT. Variable domain in full (rest from reference TRBV29-1 and TRBJ1-1): SAVISQKPSRDICQRGTSLTIQCQVDSQVTMMFWYRQQPGQSLTLIATANQGSEATYESGFVIDKFPISRPNLTFSTLTVSNMSPEDSSIYLCSLVAGGGTEAFFGQGTRLTVV.

The V and J genes are TRBV27 and TRBJ2-3; D gene unclear. The germline V gene encodes CDR1 MNHEY and CDR2 SMNVEV (reference sequence). Trimming took 8 bases from V and 6 from J, leaving 15 bases between them. The CDR3 runs 13 residues. CDR3 in amino acids: CASAFLWRDTQYF. The CDR3 coding sequence is TGTGCCAGCGCCTTCCTCTGGCGGGATACGCAGTATTTT.

This chain links TRBV7-2 with TRBJ2-7; D may match TRBD1 or TRBD2 (5 bases each). V lost 5 bases, J lost 4 bases, and 15 bases lay in between. The CDR3 is 14 residues long. Germline CDR1 reads SGHTA; CDR2 reads FQGNSA. In nucleotides, the CDR3 is TGTGCCAGCAGCGACCCCGGGACCGAGTACGAGCAGTACTTC. Translated, it gives CASSDPGTEYEQYF.

This clonotype appeared many times. This rearrangement joins TRBV6-2 or TRBV6-3 to TRBJ2-1, with 8 bases lining up with TRBD2. The V segment lost 6 bases and the J segment 7 bases; nucleotides outside the gene matches: 11. The CDR3 is 15 amino acids. The germline gives CDR1 MNHEY, CDR2 SVGEGT. The CDR3 protein is CASSPLSGSRNEQFF. The CDR3 DNA is TGTGCCAGCAGCCCCTTGAGCGGGAGTAGGAATGAGCAGTTCTTC.

This clonotype has more than one count but fewer than ten. This chain uses TRBV12-3 or TRBV12-4 with TRBJ1-6, with unresolved D. The CDR3 sequence is 14 residues long. Trimming pared 6 bases from V and 6 bases from J, leaving 12 bases between. CDR3: CASRQRALNSPLHF. The CDR3 nucleotides read TGTGCCAGCAGACAAAGGGCCCTTAATTCACCCCTCCACTTT.

The chain recombines TRBV5-1 with TRBJ2-3; TRBD2 might be the D (6 bases). The CDR3 contains 19 residues. The germline V and J ends were trimmed by 5 bases and 7 bases, with 32 bases remaining between them. Germline CDR1 is SGHRS and CDR2 is YFSETQ. CDR3 in DNA: TGCGCCAGCAGTCTACCCAACCTCCCGGGACTGGCAAATCTAAATACGCAGTATTTT. It translates to CASSLPNLPGLANLNTQYF.

The chain joins TRBV5-1 to TRBJ2-7; 7 bases are a match to TRBD2. CDR1 and CDR2 from the germline V gene are SGHRS and YFSETQ. The CDR3 runs 16 residues. The V and J ends lost 4 bases and 2 bases, in that order; junction bases with no gene match: 12. CDR3 loop: CASSMGLADIAYEQYF. CDR3 DNA sequence: TGCGCCAGCAGCATGGGGCTAGCGGATATTGCCTACGAGCAGTACTTC.

This chain links TRBV20-1 with TRBJ2-7; D possibly matches TRBD1 or TRBD2 (6 bases each). The ends were cut back, 5 bases at V and 0 bases at J, with 11 bases in the middle. Germline CDR1 is DFQATT and CDR2 is SNEGSKA (reference sequence). This CDR3 has 13 residues. The CDR3 spells CSAPRGPSYEQYF. The DNA of the CDR3 is TGCAGTGCTCCTCGGGGGCCCTCCTACGAGCAGTACTTC.

In its sample, this clonotype was seen a few times. V and J are TRBV7-6 and TRBJ2-5, with D tentatively TRBD1 or TRBD2 (5 bases each). CDR3 length: 16 amino acids. V lost 0 bases to trimming and J lost 5 bases, with 16 bases between them. Looked up from germline, CDR1 is SGHVS and CDR2 is FNYEAQ. The CDR3 loop is CASSLAPFGGGETQYF. The CDR3 DNA reads as TGTGCCAGCAGCTTAGCACCCTTTGGGGGTGGCGAGACCCAGTACTTC.

This clonotype was found a few times. The chain links TRBV6-6 to TRBJ1-2; 11 nucleotides align to TRBD1. Germline CDR1 MNHNY, CDR2 SVGAGI (reference sequence). The CDR3 loop spans 13 amino acids. The trim removed 7 bases at V and 8 bases at J, leaving 6 bases unmatched. The DNA for the CDR3 is TGTGCCAGCAATGGACAGGGGGCTGAAGGCTACACCTTC. Amino acids: CASNGQGAEGYTF.

This chain uses TRBV2 with TRBJ2-3, with TRBD2 identical over 13 bases. The CDR3 has 15 residues. CDR1 is SNHLY, CDR2 FYNNEI, per germline. Trimming took 7 bases from V and 8 from J; bases not matched to a gene: 9. In nucleotides, the CDR3 is TGTGCCAGCAATCTACTAGCGGGAGGGCCTCCTACGCAGTATTTT. Its protein product is CASNLLAGGPPTQYF.

This clonotype appeared a few times. The V call is TRBV24-1, the J call TRBJ2-1, with D perhaps TRBD2 (7 bases). This CDR3 has 13 residues. With 3 bases removed from V and 8 bases from J, the gap between germline ends came to 10 bases. CDR1 and CDR2 from the germline V gene are KGHDR and SFDVKD. Written as DNA, the CDR3 is TGTGCCACCAGTGATGAGGGGGGGGATGAGCAGTTCTTC. It specifies CATSDEGGDEQFF.

The chain uses TRBV9 and TRBJ1-5; a weak D match, TRBD1 (6 bases). V lost 4 bases to trimming and J lost 5 bases, with 16 bases between them. This CDR3 spans 15 amino acids. CDR1 and CDR2 (germline): SGDLS, YYNGEE. CDR3 sequence (DNA): TGTGCCAGCAGCCTAGGGGGAGGGTTGGATCAGCCCCAGCATTTT. Its translation is CASSLGGGLDQPQHF.

The genes are TRBV7-2 and TRBJ2-3, with 13 bases identical to TRBD2. Germline trimming cut 5 bases from V and 6 bases from J; bases unmatched to any gene: 2. The CDR3 covers 14 residues. The germline V gene encodes CDR1 SGHTA and CDR2 FQGNSA. DNA of the CDR3: TGTGCCAGCAGCCGGACTAGCGGGAGTGATACGCAGTATTTT. This translates into CASSRTSGSDTQYF.

This clonotype was seen just once. V gene TRBV27 combines with J gene TRBJ2-4; 7 positions agree with TRBD1. The junction had 8 bases not matched to a gene; V was cut back by 6 bases and J by 0 bases. CDR3 length: 16 residues. Germline V gene sequence: CDR1 MNHEY, CDR2 SMNVEV (reference sequence). CDR3 DNA sequence: TGTGCCAGCAGCCTCGTATACAGGGGAGCCAAAAACATTCAGTACTTC. This sequence encodes CASSLVYRGAKNIQYF.

This chain connects TRBV10-3 to TRBJ1-1; D gene uncertain. CDR3 length: 13 residues. Germline CDR1 reads ENHRY; CDR2 reads SYGVKD. V shed 2 bases and J shed 3 bases, with 7 bases lying between them. Written as DNA, the CDR3 is TGTGCCATCAGTGAGAAGTTAGACACTGAAGCTTTCTTT. Amino acids: CAISEKLDTEAFF.

The chain uses TRBV6-1 and TRBJ2-1; tentatively, D is TRBD1 (6 bases). Trimming removed 5 bases at V and 7 bases at J, with 15 bases between. The CDR3 has 14 amino acids. Germline loops: CDR1 MNHNS, CDR2 SASEGT. CDR3 in amino acids: CASSRIERGNEQFF. The DNA of the CDR3 is TGTGCCAGCAGTCGTATAGAAAGGGGGAATGAGCAGTTCTTC.

The chain uses TRBV6-2 or TRBV6-3 and TRBJ1-4, with no clear D. Trimming removed 4 bases at V and 1 base at J, with 25 bases between. This CDR3 contains 20 residues. The germline V gene has CDR1 MNHEY and CDR2 SVGEGT. Written as DNA, the CDR3 is TGTGCCAGCAGTTTCGGGTATCTGCCTCGGCCATTGGGAACTAATGAAAAACTGTTTTTT. This encodes CASSFGYLPRPLGTNEKLFF.

This chain joins TRBV18 and TRBJ1-5; 7 bases are shared with TRBD1. Trimming took 1 base from V and 4 from J; bases not matched to a gene: 4. CDR1 is KGHSH, CDR2 LQKENI, per germline. This CDR3 comprises 15 residues. The CDR3 DNA reads TGTGCCAGCTCACCACGGACAGGTGGGAATCAGCCCCAGCATTTT. It is translated as CASSPRTGGNQPQHF. Supplemented by reference TRBV18 and TRBJ1-5, the full variable domain reads NAGVMQNPRHLVRRRGQEARLRCSPMKGHSHVYWYRQLPEEGLKFMVYLQKENIIDESGMPKERFSAEFPKEGPSILRIQQVVRGDSAAYFCASSPRTGGNQPQHFGDGTRLSIL.

V gene TRBV29-1 combines with J gene TRBJ2-2; D ambiguous. Germline V lookup: CDR1 SQVTM, CDR2 ANQGSEA. V lost 0 bases to trimming and J lost 2 bases, with 7 bases between them. The CDR3 sequence is 14 residues long. CDR3 residues: CSVEEADNTGELFF. CDR3 coding DNA: TGCAGCGTTGAAGAGGCAGATAACACCGGGGAGCTGTTTTTT.

The V gene is TRBV10-3, the J gene TRBJ2-1; D may match TRBD1 or TRBD2 (5 bases each). The CDR3 covers 13 residues. Germline V lookup: CDR1 ENHRY, CDR2 SYGVKD. The ends were cut back, 2 bases at V and 7 bases at J, with 9 bases in the middle. CDR3 residues: CAISERDPNEQFF. The CDR3 DNA follows: TGTGCCATCAGTGAGAGGGACCCAAATGAGCAGTTCTTC.

The chain uses TRBV10-3 and TRBJ2-7, with TRBD1 identical over 9 bases. Per the germline V gene, CDR1 is ENHRY and CDR2 is SYGVKD. V was pared by 10 bases and J by 3 bases, with 13 bases of the junction left unmatched. The CDR3 has 15 residues. CDR3 loop: CATNAMGQGIYEQYF. The CDR3 coding sequence is TGTGCCACAAATGCCATGGGACAGGGAATCTACGAGCAGTACTTC.